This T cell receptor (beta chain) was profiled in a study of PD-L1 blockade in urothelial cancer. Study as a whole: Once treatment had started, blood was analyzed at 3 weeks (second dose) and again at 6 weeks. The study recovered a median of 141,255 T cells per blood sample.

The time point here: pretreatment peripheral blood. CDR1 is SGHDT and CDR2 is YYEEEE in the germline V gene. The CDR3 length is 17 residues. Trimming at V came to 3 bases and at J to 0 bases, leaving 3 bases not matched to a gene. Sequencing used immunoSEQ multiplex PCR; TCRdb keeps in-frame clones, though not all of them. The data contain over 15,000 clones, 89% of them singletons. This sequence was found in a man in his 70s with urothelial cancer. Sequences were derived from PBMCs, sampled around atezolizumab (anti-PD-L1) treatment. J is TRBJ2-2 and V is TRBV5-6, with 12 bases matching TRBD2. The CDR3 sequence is CASSSRLAGANTGELFF. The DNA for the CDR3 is TGTGCCAGCAGCTCGCGACTAGCGGGGGCGAACACCGGGGAGCTGTTTTTT.